This TCR beta chain was identified in a study of cytomegalovirus exposure and HLA in healthy donors. Study-level background: The early release's HLA-typed donors yielded approximately 81 million unique TCRs.

The donors gave bone marrow, and they were healthy. 13 Jbeta primers and 60 Vbeta primers were used for the PCR. Profiled with immunoSEQ multiplex PCR; TCRdb holds only in-frame clones, not every one. The table records 73,000 or so clones, around 78% of them present only once. The CDR3 loop spans 17 amino acids. CDR1 SGDLS and CDR2 YYNGEE come from the germline V gene. With 0 bases clipped from V and 6 bases from J, the junction kept 9 bases outside the gene matches. The study, taken as a whole, reports: Per published accounts, TCR beta sequences correctly predicted the HLA-A and HLA-B alleles of most subjects. Some V segments could not be told apart, so they were left out, TRBV6-2 and TRBV6-3 among them.

Comments on this clone: Its antigen is unidentified.

This receptor was taken from a middle-aged man in good health and CMV-seronegative. Sequencing input: PBMCs. This chain links TRBV9 with TRBJ2-1, with TRBD2 identical over 10 bases. This chain's CDR3 is CASSVVASGSPVNEQFF. CDR3 coding DNA: TGTGCCAGCAGCGTAGTGGCTAGCGGGAGCCCGGTCAATGAGCAGTTCTTC.